Each of the 24 T cell receptor beta chains below was sequenced from the same sample in a study of blood T cell repertoires in COVID-19 (dated by TCRdb to 2020 to 2022). Library creation used the immunoSEQ multiplex PCR assay. Entries here come from immuneACCESS through TCRdb and include only in-frame sequences with V and J called. Some clones fail to appear in such tables; in the studies checked, an unresolved V gene covers under half of the shortfall, and the cause of the remainder is unknown. In this sample the table shows approximately 160,000 clones, over 65% of which occur a single time. The ten largest clones add up to about 4.4% of the sample. The source material was PBMCs or T cells enriched from blood (not recorded which). Receptors were obtained from a woman aged 50 to 65 who had recovered from COVID-19.

The genes are TRBV5-1 and TRBJ1-1; perhaps TRBD1 as D (5 bases). Germline CDR1 is SGHRS and CDR2 is YFSETQ. V lost 0 bases, J lost 11 bases, and 11 bases lay in between. The CDR3 loop spans 12 amino acids. This CDR3 reads CASSLEQGGAFF. CDR3 bases: TGCGCCAGCAGCTTGGAGCAGGGAGGTGCTTTCTTT.

The V call is TRBV3-1 (or the pseudogene TRBV3-2), the J call TRBJ1-3; D gene unclear. Germline values: CDR1 LGHDT, CDR2 YNNKEL (reference sequence). CDR3 length: 15 residues. V was clipped by 1 base and J by 0 bases, with 7 bases between them. In nucleotides, the CDR3 is TGTGCCAGCAGCCAAGTCCGCAGCTCTGGAAACACCATATATTTT. It is translated as CASSQVRSSGNTIYF.

This chain links TRBV12-5 with TRBJ1-5; 7 positions match TRBD1. This CDR3 contains 17 residues. The germline CDR1 and CDR2 sequences are LGHNT and FRNRAP. Unmatched junction bases numbered 10, after V lost 0 bases and J lost 5 bases. CDR3 sequence reads: CASGLVQGGGAYQPQHF. For the CDR3, the DNA is TGTGCTAGTGGTTTGGTACAAGGAGGGGGCGCGTATCAGCCCCAGCATTTT.

This clone was picked up a small number of times. The V gene is TRBV6-6, the J gene TRBJ2-3; 14 bases agree with TRBD2. V was clipped by 5 bases and J by 2 bases; unmatched bases: 6. The CDR3 is 17 amino acids. CDR1 is MNHNY, CDR2 SVGAGI, per germline (reference sequence). The CDR3: CASSRGLAGASTDTQYF. The CDR3 DNA reads TGTGCCAGCAGTCGGGGACTAGCGGGGGCCTCCACAGATACGCAGTATTTT.

The V gene is TRBV7-9, the J gene TRBJ2-7; 9 bases line up with TRBD2. There are 14 residues in the CDR3. The ends lost 6 bases at V and 5 bases at J; junction bases unmatched: 8. Germline CDR1 SEHNR, CDR2 FQNEAQ (reference sequence). The CDR3 bases are TGTGCCAGCAGTCGTAGCGGGGGAGTGGACGAGCAGTACGTC. Protein: CASSRSGGVDEQYV.

V usage is TRBV3-1 (or the pseudogene TRBV3-2) and J usage is TRBJ1-4; unclear D gene. V lost 4 bases to trimming and J lost 5 bases, with 5 bases between them. The CDR3 has 12 residues. Per germline, CDR1 LGHDT and CDR2 YNNKEL (reference sequence). The chain's CDR3 is CASSRLNEKLFF. The CDR3 DNA reads TGTGCCAGCAGCCGTCTAAATGAAAAACTGTTTTTT.

The CDR3 sequence: CSVEVAAGGSYEQFF. In DNA, the CDR3 is TGCAGCGTTGAAGTGGCGGCGGGCGGGAGCTATGAGCAGTTCTTC. The chain combines TRBV29-1 with TRBJ2-1; 7 nucleotides line up with TRBD2. There are 15 residues in the CDR3. Germline V gives CDR1 SQVTM, CDR2 ANQGSEA. Germline trimming cut 1 base from V and 8 bases from J; bases unmatched to any gene: 11.

The chain joins TRBV10-3 to TRBJ1-1, with 11 bases fitting TRBD1. V trimming: 7 bases; J trimming: 6 bases; junction bases outside the gene matches: 7. This CDR3 comprises 14 residues. Germline V gene lookup returns CDR1 ENHRY and CDR2 SYGVKD. CDR3 DNA sequence: TGTGCCATCAAGGGACAGGGGGTGGACGCTGAAGCTTTCTTT. Translated, it gives CAIKGQGVDAEAFF.

The CDR3 here is CASSLGGLAEAFF. The CDR3 bases are TGTGCCAGCAGCTTGGGGGGTTTGGCTGAAGCTTTCTTT. The V gene is TRBV7-9, the J gene TRBJ1-1; maybe TRBD1 (5 bases). This CDR3 is built from 13 residues. The V end was cut by 3 bases, the J end by 6 bases, with 11 bases between. Germline CDR1 SEHNR, CDR2 FQNEAQ (reference sequence).

The rearrangement links TRBV14 to TRBJ2-5, with TRBD2 matching over 10 bases. Germline loops: CDR1 SGHDN, CDR2 FVKESK. The CDR3 sequence is 17 residues long. V shed 1 base, J shed 5 bases, and the junction held 10 bases outside the gene matches. CDR3 bases: TGTGCCAGCAGCCAAGTGGGGCTAGCGGGAGCATGGGAGACCCAGTACTTC. It translates to CASSQVGLAGAWETQYF.

The rearrangement joins TRBV15 to TRBJ2-7, with D perhaps TRBD1 (5 bases). With 9 bases removed from V and 3 bases from J, the gap between germline ends came to 18 bases. Germline CDR1 LNHNV, CDR2 YYDKDF (reference sequence). The CDR3 has 14 amino acids. CDR3 DNA sequence: TGTGCCACGAGCGTCGAAGCAGGGCACTACGAGCAGTACGTC. Encoded protein: CATSVEAGHYEQYV.

The chain carries TRBV7-3 and TRBJ2-4; D perhaps matches TRBD2 (5 bases). The length of the CDR3 is 16 residues. Germline assignment: CDR1 SGHTA and CDR2 FQGTGA. Trimming pared 2 bases from V and 6 bases from J, leaving 17 bases between. The CDR3 loop is CASSLWTGMNLNIQYF. CDR3 DNA: TGTGCCAGCAGCTTATGGACTGGGATGAACCTAAACATTCAGTACTTC.

The CDR3 region is CASSKKGSDSPLHF. CDR3 sequence (DNA): TGTGCCAGCAGCAAGAAGGGGTCGGATTCACCCCTCCACTTT. The chain is built from TRBV7-8 and TRBJ1-6; weak D call: TRBD1 (5 bases). Germline V gene sequence: CDR1 SGHVS, CDR2 FQNEAQ. The CDR3 extends over 14 amino acids. V shed 5 bases and J shed 8 bases, with 13 bases lying between them.

The chain uses TRBV23-1 and TRBJ2-7, with D maybe TRBD2 (5 bases). TRBV23-1 is an ORF, with its function uncertain. The CDR3 runs 14 residues. V was trimmed by 4 bases and J by 8 bases, leaving 18 bases between them. CDR3: CASSPLTGILKQYV. CDR3 coding DNA: TGCGCCAGCAGTCCCTTAACCGGGATCCTAAAGCAGTACGTC.

The gene calls are TRBV28 and TRBJ2-1, with 7 bases that match TRBD1. There are 14 residues in the CDR3. In germline, CDR1 is MDHEN, CDR2 SYDVKM. Trimming removed 4 bases from V and 11 bases from J; junction bases left unmatched: 11. The DNA for the CDR3 is TGTGCCAGCAGTTCGGGACAGCTTTACCCCAAGCAGTTCTTC. Translating it yields CASSSGQLYPKQFF.

The rearrangement joins TRBV19 to TRBJ1-1; TRBD1 aligns across 7 bases. CDR3 length equals 13 residues. V shed 4 bases, J shed 4 bases, and the junction held 3 bases outside the gene matches. Germline-derived CDR1 and CDR2 are LNHDA and SQIVND (reference sequence). In nucleotides, the CDR3 is TGTGCCAGTAGTACCGCAGGGGGCACTGAAGCTTTCTTT. It encodes CASSTAGGTEAFF.

V is TRBV5-4 and J is TRBJ1-6; D possibly corresponds to TRBD1 (5 bases). The length of the CDR3 is 15 residues. V was shortened by 2 bases and J by 11 bases, with 17 bases between the two germline ends. Germline V gene sequence: CDR1 SGHNT, CDR2 YYREEE (reference sequence). CDR3 nucleotide sequence: TGTGCCAGCAGCTTTGGGGGAAGTACGGGGGCACCCCTCCACTTT. This codes for CASSFGGSTGAPLHF.

This clone was recorded a few times. V usage is TRBV6-5 and J usage is TRBJ1-5, with TRBD1 matching over 7 bases. The CDR3 contains 15 residues. CDR1 is MNHEY and CDR2 is SVGAGI in the germline V gene. V shed 4 bases and J 3 bases; nucleotides not matched to a gene: 6. The CDR3 sequence is CASSSLQGTNQPQHF. The CDR3 coding sequence is TGTGCCAGCAGTTCCTTACAGGGGACCAATCAGCCCCAGCATTTT.

V usage is TRBV6-5 and J usage is TRBJ1-5; tentative D call: TRBD1 (5 bases). Germline CDR1 and CDR2: MNHEY and SVGAGI. The CDR3 consists of 13 residues. The ends were cut back, 8 bases at V and 4 bases at J, with 12 bases in the middle. The chain's CDR3 is CASAPGGNQPQHF. The CDR3 DNA is TGTGCCAGCGCACCCGGGGGAAATCAGCCCCAGCATTTT.

The CDR3 DNA sequence: TGTGCCAGCAGCCGACAGCTGAACACTGAAGCTTTCTTT. Protein: CASSRQLNTEAFF. This chain links TRBV11-3 with TRBJ1-1; TRBD1 is a possible D gene (5 bases). CDR3 length equals 13 residues. V lost 5 bases, J lost 0 bases, and 7 bases lay in between. Germline-derived CDR1 and CDR2 are SGHNT and YENEEA.

The CDR3 region has the DNA TGTGCCAGCAGTTTAAAACAGGGATCTGGAAACACCATATATTTT. Encoded protein: CASSLKQGSGNTIYF. The chain joins TRBV27 to TRBJ1-3, with D possibly matching TRBD1 (6 bases). CDR3 length: 15 amino acids. Between the trimmed V and J ends, which lost 2 bases and 1 base, there was a span of 9 bases. Germline assignment: CDR1 MNHEY and CDR2 SMNVEV (reference sequence).

The gene calls are TRBV18 and TRBJ2-5; D is possibly TRBD2 (6 bases). This CDR3 comprises 15 residues. Germline V CDR1 and CDR2: KGHSH, LQKENI. V was trimmed by 3 bases and J by 2 bases, leaving 13 bases between them. CDR3 protein: CASSPNTEGQETQYF. The CDR3 coding sequence is TGTGCCAGCTCACCGAACACGGAGGGGCAAGAGACCCAGTACTTC.

The chain is built from TRBV7-2 and TRBJ2-7; D might be TRBD2 (5 bases). V was shortened by 5 bases and J by 2 bases, with 13 bases between the two germline ends. CDR1 and CDR2 (germline): SGHTA, FQGNSA. The CDR3 length is 14 residues. The CDR3 spells CASSPPSGTYEQYV. DNA of the CDR3: TGTGCCAGCAGCCCTCCCAGCGGAACCTACGAGCAGTACGTC.

The chain uses TRBV24-1 and TRBJ1-1; tentative D call: TRBD1 (5 bases). Trimming left V 9 bases short and J 5 bases short, with 9 bases between. The CDR3 loop spans 11 amino acids. CDR1 KGHDR and CDR2 SFDVKD come from the germline V gene. The CDR3 here is CATSRGTEAFF. The CDR3 coding sequence is TGTGCCACCTCTCGGGGGACTGAAGCTTTCTTT.